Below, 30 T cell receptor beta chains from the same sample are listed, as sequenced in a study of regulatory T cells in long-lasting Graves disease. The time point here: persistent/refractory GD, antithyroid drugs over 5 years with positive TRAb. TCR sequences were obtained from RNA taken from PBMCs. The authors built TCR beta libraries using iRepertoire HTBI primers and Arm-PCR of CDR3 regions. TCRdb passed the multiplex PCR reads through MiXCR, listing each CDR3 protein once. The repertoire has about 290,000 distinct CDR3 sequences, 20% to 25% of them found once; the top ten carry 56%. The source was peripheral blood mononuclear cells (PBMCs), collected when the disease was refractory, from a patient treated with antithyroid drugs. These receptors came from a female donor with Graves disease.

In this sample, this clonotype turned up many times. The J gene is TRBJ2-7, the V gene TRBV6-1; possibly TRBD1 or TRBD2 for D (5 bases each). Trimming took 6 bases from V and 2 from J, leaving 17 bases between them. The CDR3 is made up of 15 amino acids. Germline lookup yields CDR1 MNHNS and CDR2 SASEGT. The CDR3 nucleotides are TGTGCCAGCAGCGATAGACGGGACCGAGCCTACGAGCAGTACTTC. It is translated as CASSDRRDRAYEQYF.

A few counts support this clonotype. The CDR3 spells CASSDPGKPGELFF. As DNA, the CDR3 is TGTGCCAGCAGTGATCCGGGAAAACCCGGGGAGCTGTTTTTT. This chain links TRBV25-1 with TRBJ2-2; maybe TRBD2 (5 bases). This CDR3 comprises 14 residues. Germline CDR1 is MGHDK and CDR2 is SYGVNS. V was shortened by 3 bases and J by 6 bases, with 11 bases between the two germline ends.

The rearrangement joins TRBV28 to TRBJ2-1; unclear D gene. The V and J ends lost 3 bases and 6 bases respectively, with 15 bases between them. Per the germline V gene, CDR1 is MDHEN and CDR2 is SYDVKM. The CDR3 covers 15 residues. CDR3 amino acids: CASSFRYPTANEQFF. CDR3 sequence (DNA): TGTGCCAGCAGTTTTCGCTACCCAACGGCCAATGAGCAGTTCTTC.

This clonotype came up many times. CDR3 sequence: CASSLTGTGGDGYGYTF. The DNA of the CDR3 is TGTGCCAGCAGTTTAACAGGGACAGGGGGGGACGGCTATGGCTACACCTTC. The chain uses TRBV28 and TRBJ1-2; TRBD1 agrees at 11 bases. V dropped 2 bases and J dropped 4; count of bases not matched to a gene: 9. CDR1 MDHEN and CDR2 SYDVKM come from the germline V gene. The CDR3 consists of 17 residues.

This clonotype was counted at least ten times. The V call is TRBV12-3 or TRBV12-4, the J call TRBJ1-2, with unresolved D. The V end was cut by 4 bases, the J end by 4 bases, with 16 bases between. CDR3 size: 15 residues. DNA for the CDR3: TGTGCCAGCAGTTCAGGACTGTCGGACTTCTATGGCTACACCTTC. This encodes CASSSGLSDFYGYTF.

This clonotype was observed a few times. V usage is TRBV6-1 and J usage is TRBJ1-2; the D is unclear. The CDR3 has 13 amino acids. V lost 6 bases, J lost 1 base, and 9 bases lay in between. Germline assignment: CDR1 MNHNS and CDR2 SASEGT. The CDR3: CASSLDFNYGYTF. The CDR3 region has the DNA TGTGCCAGCAGCCTTGACTTTAACTATGGCTACACCTTC.

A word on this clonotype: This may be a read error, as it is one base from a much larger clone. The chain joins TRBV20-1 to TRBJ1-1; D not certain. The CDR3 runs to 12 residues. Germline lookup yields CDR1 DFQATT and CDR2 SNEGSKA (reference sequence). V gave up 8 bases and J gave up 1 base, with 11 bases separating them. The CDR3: CSTHPRNTEAFF. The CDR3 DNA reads TGCAGTACTCACCCGAGGAACACTGAAGCTTTCTTT.

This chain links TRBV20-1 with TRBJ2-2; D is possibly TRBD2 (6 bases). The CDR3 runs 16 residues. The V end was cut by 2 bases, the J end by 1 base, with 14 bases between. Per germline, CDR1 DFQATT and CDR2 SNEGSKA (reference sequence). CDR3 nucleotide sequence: TGCAGTGCTAGATCTACCGGGAGCCTGAACACCGGGGAGCTGTTTTTT. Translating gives CSARSTGSLNTGELFF.

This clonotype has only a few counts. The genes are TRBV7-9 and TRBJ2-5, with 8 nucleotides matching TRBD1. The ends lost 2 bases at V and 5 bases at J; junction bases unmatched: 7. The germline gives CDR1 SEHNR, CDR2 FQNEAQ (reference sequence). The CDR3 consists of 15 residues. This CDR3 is CASSLQAGGGETQYF. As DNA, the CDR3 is TGTGCCAGCAGCTTACAGGCAGGGGGCGGTGAGACCCAGTACTTC.

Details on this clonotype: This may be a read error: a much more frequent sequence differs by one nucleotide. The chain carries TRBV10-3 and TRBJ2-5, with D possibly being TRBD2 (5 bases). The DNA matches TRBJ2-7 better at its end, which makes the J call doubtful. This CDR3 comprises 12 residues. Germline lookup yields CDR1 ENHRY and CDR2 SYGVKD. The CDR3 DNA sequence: TGTGCCATCAGGGACGACTACTACGAGCAGTACTTC. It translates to CAIRDDYYEQYF.

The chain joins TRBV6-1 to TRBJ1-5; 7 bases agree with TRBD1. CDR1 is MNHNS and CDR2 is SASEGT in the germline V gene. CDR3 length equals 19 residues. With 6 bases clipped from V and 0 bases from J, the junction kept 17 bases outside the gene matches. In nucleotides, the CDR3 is TGTGCCAGCAGAACAACGCAGGGGACAGCCTACCTTAGCAATCAGCCCCAGCATTTT. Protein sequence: CASRTTQGTAYLSNQPQHF.

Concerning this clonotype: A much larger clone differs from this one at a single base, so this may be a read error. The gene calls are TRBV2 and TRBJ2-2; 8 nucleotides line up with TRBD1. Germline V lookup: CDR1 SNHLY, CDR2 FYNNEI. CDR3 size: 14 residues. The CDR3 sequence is CASSGGANTGELLF. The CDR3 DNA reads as TGTGCCAGCTCAGGGGGCGCGAACACCGGGGAGCTGCTTTTT.

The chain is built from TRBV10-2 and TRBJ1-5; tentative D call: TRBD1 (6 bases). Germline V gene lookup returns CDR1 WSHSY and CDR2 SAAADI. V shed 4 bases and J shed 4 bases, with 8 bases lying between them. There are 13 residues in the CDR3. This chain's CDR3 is CASSGGANQPQHF. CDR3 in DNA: TGCGCCAGCAGTGGGGGGGCTAATCAGCCCCAGCATTTT.

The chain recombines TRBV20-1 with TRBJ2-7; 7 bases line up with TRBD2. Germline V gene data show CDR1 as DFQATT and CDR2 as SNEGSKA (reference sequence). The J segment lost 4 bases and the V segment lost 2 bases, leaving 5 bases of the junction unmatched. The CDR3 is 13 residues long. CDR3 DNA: TGCAGTGCTAGAACTAGCGCTAGGTACGAGCAGTACTTC. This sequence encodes CSARTSARYEQYF.

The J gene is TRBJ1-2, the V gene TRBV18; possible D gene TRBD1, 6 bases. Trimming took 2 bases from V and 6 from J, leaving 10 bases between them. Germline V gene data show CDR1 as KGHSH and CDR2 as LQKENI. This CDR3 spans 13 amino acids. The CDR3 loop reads CASSPRTADGYTF. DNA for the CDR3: TGTGCCAGCTCACCAAGGACAGCTGATGGCTACACCTTC.

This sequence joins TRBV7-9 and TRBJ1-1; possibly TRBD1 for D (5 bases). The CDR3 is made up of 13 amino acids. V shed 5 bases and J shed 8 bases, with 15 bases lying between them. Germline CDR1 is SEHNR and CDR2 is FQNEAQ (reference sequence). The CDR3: CASSTGGSVEAFF. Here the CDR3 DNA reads TGTGCCAGCAGCACCGGGGGGTCGGTAGAAGCTTTCTTT.

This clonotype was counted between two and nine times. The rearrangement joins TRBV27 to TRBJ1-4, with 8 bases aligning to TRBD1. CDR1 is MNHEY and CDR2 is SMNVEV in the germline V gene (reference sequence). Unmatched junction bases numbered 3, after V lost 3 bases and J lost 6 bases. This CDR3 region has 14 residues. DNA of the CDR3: TGTGCCAGCAGTTTGGACAGGGATGATGAAAAACTGTTTTTT. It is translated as CASSLDRDDEKLFF. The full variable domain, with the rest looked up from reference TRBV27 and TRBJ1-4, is EAQVTQNPRYLITVTGKKLTVTCSQNMNHEYMSWYRQDPGLGLRQIYYSMNVEVTDKGDVPEGYKVSRKEKRNFPLILESPSPNQTSLYFCASSLDRDDEKLFFGSGTQLSVL.

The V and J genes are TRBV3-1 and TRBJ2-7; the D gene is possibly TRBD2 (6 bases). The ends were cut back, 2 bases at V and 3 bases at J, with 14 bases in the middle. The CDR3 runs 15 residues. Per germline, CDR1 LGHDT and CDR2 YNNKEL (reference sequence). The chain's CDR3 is CASSQLSGGGYEQYF. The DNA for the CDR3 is TGTGCCAGCAGCCAACTGAGTGGGGGAGGCTACGAGCAGTACTTC.

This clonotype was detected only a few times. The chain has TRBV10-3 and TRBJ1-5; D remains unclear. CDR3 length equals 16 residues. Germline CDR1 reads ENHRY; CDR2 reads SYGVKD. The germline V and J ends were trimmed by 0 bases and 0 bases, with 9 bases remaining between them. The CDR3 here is CAISESIGYSNQPQHF. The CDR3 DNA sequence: TGTGCCATCAGTGAGTCGATCGGGTATAGCAATCAGCCCCAGCATTTT.

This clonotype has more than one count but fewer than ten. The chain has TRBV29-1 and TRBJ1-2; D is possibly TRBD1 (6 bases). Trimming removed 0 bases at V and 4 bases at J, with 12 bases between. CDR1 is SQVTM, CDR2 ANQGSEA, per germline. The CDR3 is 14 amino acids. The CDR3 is CSVEDLGGGYGYTF. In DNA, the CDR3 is TGCAGCGTTGAAGATTTGGGGGGCGGCTATGGCTACACCTTC.

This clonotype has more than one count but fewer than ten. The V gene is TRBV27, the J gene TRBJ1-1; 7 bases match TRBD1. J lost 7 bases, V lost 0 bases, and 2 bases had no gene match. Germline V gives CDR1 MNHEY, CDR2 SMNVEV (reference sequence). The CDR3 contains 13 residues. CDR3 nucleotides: TGTGCCAGCAGTTTATCGACAGGGCTTGAAGCTTTCTTT. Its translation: CASSLSTGLEAFF.

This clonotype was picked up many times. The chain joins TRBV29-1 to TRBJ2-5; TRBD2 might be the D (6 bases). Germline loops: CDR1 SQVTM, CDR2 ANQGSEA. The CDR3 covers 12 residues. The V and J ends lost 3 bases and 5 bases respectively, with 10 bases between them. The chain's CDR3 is CSVEEGRETQYF. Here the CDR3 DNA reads TGCAGCGTTGAGGAGGGGAGGGAGACCCAGTACTTC.

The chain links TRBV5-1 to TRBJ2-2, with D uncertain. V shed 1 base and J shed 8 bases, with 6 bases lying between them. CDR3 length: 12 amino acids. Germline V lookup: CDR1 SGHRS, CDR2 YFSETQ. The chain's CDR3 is CASSLSAGELFF. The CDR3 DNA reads TGCGCCAGCAGCTTGAGCGCGGGGGAGCTGTTTTTT.

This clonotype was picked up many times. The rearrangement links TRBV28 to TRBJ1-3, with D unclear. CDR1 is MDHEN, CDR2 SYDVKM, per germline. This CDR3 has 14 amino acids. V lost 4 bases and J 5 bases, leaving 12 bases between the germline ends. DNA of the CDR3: TGTGCCAGCAGTTCGGTGACATTTAGAAACACCATATATTTT. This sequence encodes CASSSVTFRNTIYF.

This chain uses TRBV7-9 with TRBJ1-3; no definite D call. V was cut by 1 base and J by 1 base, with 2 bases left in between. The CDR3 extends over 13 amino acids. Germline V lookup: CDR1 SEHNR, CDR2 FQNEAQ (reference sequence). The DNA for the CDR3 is TGTGCCAGCAGCTTAGTTTCTGGAAACACCATATATTTT. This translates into CASSLVSGNTIYF. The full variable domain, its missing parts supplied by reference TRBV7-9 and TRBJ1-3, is DTGVSQNPRHKITKRGQNVTFRCDPISEHNRLYWYRQTLGQGPEFLTYFQNEAQLEKSRLLSDRFSAERPKGSFSTLEIQRTEQGDSAMYLCASSLVSGNTIYFGEGSWLTVV.

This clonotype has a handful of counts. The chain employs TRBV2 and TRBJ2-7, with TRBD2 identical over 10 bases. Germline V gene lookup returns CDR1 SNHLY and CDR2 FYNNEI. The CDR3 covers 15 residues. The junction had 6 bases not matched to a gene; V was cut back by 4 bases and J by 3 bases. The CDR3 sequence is CASSGQSGRGYEQYF. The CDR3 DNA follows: TGTGCCAGCAGTGGCCAGAGCGGGAGGGGCTACGAGCAGTACTTC.

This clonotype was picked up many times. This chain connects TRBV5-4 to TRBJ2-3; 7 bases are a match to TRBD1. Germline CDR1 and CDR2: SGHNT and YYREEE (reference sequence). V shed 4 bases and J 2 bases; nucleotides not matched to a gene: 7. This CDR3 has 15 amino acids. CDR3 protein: CASSPAGTVTDTQYF. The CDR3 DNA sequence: TGTGCCAGCAGCCCCGCTGGGACAGTCACAGATACGCAGTATTTT.

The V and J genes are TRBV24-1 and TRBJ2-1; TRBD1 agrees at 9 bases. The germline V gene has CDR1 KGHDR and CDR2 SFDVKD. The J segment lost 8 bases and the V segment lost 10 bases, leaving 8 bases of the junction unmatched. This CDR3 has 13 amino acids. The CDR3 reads CATGDRASHEQFF. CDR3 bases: TGTGCCACGGGGGACAGGGCGTCCCATGAGCAGTTCTTC.

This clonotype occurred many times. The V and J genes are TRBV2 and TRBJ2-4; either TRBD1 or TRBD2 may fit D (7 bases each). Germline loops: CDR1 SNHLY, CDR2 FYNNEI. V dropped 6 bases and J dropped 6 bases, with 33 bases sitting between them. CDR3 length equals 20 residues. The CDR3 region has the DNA TGTGCCAGCAGACGGTTGTTGGGGACAGTAAAGGGAGGGCCGGGAAACATTCAGTACTTC. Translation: CASRRLLGTVKGGPGNIQYF.

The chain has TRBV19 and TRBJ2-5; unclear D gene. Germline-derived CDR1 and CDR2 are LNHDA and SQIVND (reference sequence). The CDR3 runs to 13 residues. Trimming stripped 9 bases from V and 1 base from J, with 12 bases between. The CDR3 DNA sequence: TGTGCCAGCTCGGACGTCCTCCAAGAGACCCAGTACTTC. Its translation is CASSDVLQETQYF.